Listed below are T cell receptor beta chains from one sample, sequenced in a study of blood T cell repertoires in COVID-19. This table comes from immunoSEQ multiplex PCR, and its TCRdb copy is limited to in-frame clones, with some not included. The sample lists roughly 240,000 clones; less than 85% were seen once. The material sequenced was peripheral blood. The receptor set was obtained from a man aged 55 to 69 who had recovered from COVID-19. Both conserved end residues are part of each CDR3. Fields, in order: D gene, V gene, clone size, J gene, CDR3 protein, CDR3 DNA. D genes are given only for firm matches. Clone size is given for some rows only: seen once, a few or many times, or a class if the clone is expanded.

TRBD2	TRBV9	NA	TRBJ2-7	CASSVGSGAYYEQYF	TGTGCCAGCAGCGTAGGTAGCGGGGCATACTACGAGCAGTACTTC
TRBD1	TRBV27	NA	TRBJ1-2	CASSPWDRGANYGYTF	TGTGCCAGCAGCCCCTGGGACAGGGGTGCTAACTATGGCTACACCTTC
TRBD1	TRBV6-5	NA	TRBJ1-5	CASSYGQDNQPQHF	TGTGCCAGCAGTTACGGACAGGACAATCAGCCCCAGCATTTT
NA	TRBV6-5	once	TRBJ1-6	CASSDGFYNSPLHF	TGTGCCAGCAGCGACGGGTTTTATAATTCACCCCTCCACTTT
NA	TRBV28	once	TRBJ2-7	CASSLAGAQPYEQYF	TGTGCCAGCAGTTTAGCAGGGGCCCAACCCTACGAGCAGTACTTC
NA	TRBV2	NA	TRBJ1-3	CASSENSRGNTIYF	TGTGCCAGCAGTGAAAACTCACGAGGAAACACCATATATTTT
TRBD1	TRBV30	NA	TRBJ1-1	CAWTRRSGGLNTEAFF	TGTGCCTGGACCCGGCGGTCAGGGGGTTTGAACACTGAAGCTTTCTTT
TRBD2	TRBV10-3	NA	TRBJ2-2	CAISGGAGTGELFF	TGTGCCATCAGCGGGGGGGCGGGCACCGGGGAGCTGTTTTTT
TRBD1	TRBV6-5	NA	TRBJ1-1	CASKEDQGAITEAFF	TGTGCCAGCAAAGAGGATCAGGGGGCGATAACTGAAGCTTTCTTT
TRBD1	TRBV3-1/TRBV3-2	NA	TRBJ1-3	CASSQTGGGNTIYF	TGTGCCAGCAGCCAGACAGGGGGCGGAAACACCATATATTTT
TRBD2	TRBV5-1	NA	TRBJ2-1	CASSPRPGTSGGGEQFF	TGCGCCAGCAGCCCCCGGCCCGGGACTAGCGGGGGTGGTGAGCAGTTCTTC
NA	TRBV21-1	NA	TRBJ1-6	CASSSGSYNSPLHF	TGTGCCAGCAGTTCCGGCTCCTATAATTCACCCCTCCACTTT
TRBD1	TRBV14	NA	TRBJ1-1	CASSLEGAARYTEAFF	TGTGCCAGCAGCCTTGAGGGGGCGGCACGTTACACTGAAGCTTTCTTT
TRBD2	TRBV5-4	NA	TRBJ2-1	CASSFSGRVYNEQFF	TGTGCCAGCAGCTTCAGCGGGAGGGTATACAATGAGCAGTTCTTC
NA	TRBV10-3	NA	TRBJ2-2	CAISPRGARANTGELFF	TGTGCCATCAGCCCCCGGGGGGCCCGGGCGAACACCGGGGAGCTGTTTTTT
TRBD1	TRBV6-1	NA	TRBJ1-2	CASSDPGTANYGYTF	TGTGCCAGCAGTGACCCCGGGACAGCTAACTATGGCTACACCTTC
TRBD1	TRBV11-2	few	TRBJ2-7	CASSRDRGTYEQYF	TGTGCCAGCAGCCGGGACAGGGGGACCTACGAGCAGTACTTC
NA	TRBV9	NA	TRBJ2-5	CASSETGTLQETQYF	TGTGCCAGCAGCGAAACCGGGACATTACAAGAGACCCAGTACTTC
NA	TRBV18	once	TRBJ2-1	CASSPKRSGDNEQFF	TGTGCCAGCTCACCAAAACGTTCAGGGGACAATGAGCAGTTCTTC
TRBD1	TRBV3-1/TRBV3-2	NA	TRBJ2-2	CASSPTTGRTGELFF	TGTGCCAGCAGTCCTACGACAGGGCGGACCGGGGAGCTGTTTTTT
NA	TRBV29-1	NA	TRBJ2-7	CSGATGSYEQYF	TGCAGCGGCGCCACAGGGTCCTACGAGCAGTACTTC
NA	TRBV3-1/TRBV3-2	NA	TRBJ2-3	CASSQDREGLFADTQYF	TGTGCCAGCAGCCAAGACAGGGAAGGTTTGTTTGCAGATACGCAGTATTTT
NA	TRBV9	NA	TRBJ2-2	CASSVAASLSGELFF	TGTGCCAGCAGCGTAGCAGCTAGTTTGTCCGGGGAGCTGTTTTTT
TRBD1	TRBV3-1/TRBV3-2	NA	TRBJ2-1	CASSQDNRGYNEQFF	TGTGCCAGCAGCCAAGATAACAGGGGCTACAATGAGCAGTTCTTC
TRBD1	TRBV5-1	NA	TRBJ2-2	CASSSPDDRVISGGELFF	TGCGCCAGCAGTTCTCCCGACGACAGGGTTATAAGTGGCGGGGAGCTGTTTTTT
NA	TRBV30	NA	TRBJ2-7	CAWSPPGAYEQYF	TGTGCCTGGAGTCCTCCGGGAGCCTACGAGCAGTACTTC
TRBD1	TRBV18	NA	TRBJ2-7	CASSPRTGYEQYF	TGTGCCAGCTCACCAAGGACAGGGTACGAGCAGTACTTC
NA	TRBV2	NA	TRBJ1-5	CASTEDSSNQPQHF	TGTGCCAGCACCGAAGACAGCAGCAATCAGCCCCAGCATTTT
NA	TRBV19	once	TRBJ2-2	CASSIAGRNTGELFF	TGTGCCAGTAGTATTGCCGGGAGGAACACCGGGGAGCTGTTTTTT
TRBD1	TRBV19	few	TRBJ2-7	CASNNRGVSEQYF	TGTGCCAGTAATAACAGGGGAGTTTCCGAGCAGTACTTC
NA	TRBV18	NA	TRBJ2-3	CASSSGGPSDTQYF	TGTGCCAGCTCATCGGGGGGCCCCTCGGATACGCAGTATTTT
TRBD1	TRBV5-4	NA	TRBJ2-7	CASSLRMGQGAREQYF	TGTGCCAGCAGCTTAAGGATGGGACAGGGGGCACGCGAGCAGTACTTC